This paragraph reports one T cell receptor (beta chain). A clone one base away is much larger, so this may be a read error. As the CDR3 is not closed by the conserved phenylalanine or tryptophan, this likely results from a read error. This CDR3 has 13 amino acids. CDR1 and CDR2 (germline): GTSNPN, SVGIG (reference sequence). Trimming took 3 bases from V and 1 from J, leaving 10 bases between them. The data derive from a study of HIV-infected patients and healthy controls. TCRdb ran MiXCR on the 5' RACE reads and lists one entry per CDR3 protein. The data hold about 18,000 distinct CDR3 sequences, with about 15% observed a single time.

Material: CD8+ T cells from blood. This rearrangement joins TRBV30 to TRBJ2-7; D unresolved. The source is a human donor in good health. The CDR3 coding sequence is TGTGCCTGGAGCGCCCTAGAGTCCTACGAGCAGTACCTC. Amino acids: CAWSALESYEQYL.